The next 20 T cell receptor beta chains were all read from a single sample in a study of tumor-infiltrating lymphocytes in primary liver carcinoma. The input was around 530 ng total RNA; TCR beta cDNA was made from it with a constant-region primer. Sequencing libraries for TCR beta derived from three nested multiplex PCR rounds that used slightly modified ARM-PCR. PCR rounds one and two used TRBV1-TRBV30 forward primers with a C-beta reverse primer for around 10 cycles each. TCRdb reprocessed the multiplex PCR reads via MiXCR and lists one record per CDR3 protein. The sample includes around 32,000 distinct CDR3 sequences, less than 80% of them seen just once. RNA and DNA were co-extracted from roughly 20-30 mg of unsorted bulk tissue. Sequences were obtained from liver tumor tissue from sampling region 5. The sample's subset: tumor region T5, tumor centre. The receptors derive from a man aged 35-49 years with primary liver carcinoma and hepatitis B virus infection.

About this clonotype itself: Given the absence of the conserved phenylalanine or tryptophan at the CDR3 end, a read error is likely. This sequence joins TRBV12-3 or TRBV12-4 and TRBJ1-5; D is unclear. This CDR3 is 14 amino acids long. The CDR3 DNA reads as TGCGCCAGCAGTTTAGATGAGGGCAATCAGCCCCAGCATTCT. This encodes CASSLDEGNQPQHS.

A note on this clonotype: A read error may account for a junction end that differs from germline. The chain recombines TRBV7-9 with TRBJ2-1; 7 bases line up with TRBD1. The CDR3 spans 14 residues. Looked up from germline, CDR1 is SEHNR and CDR2 is FQNEAQ (reference sequence). Written as DNA, the CDR3 is TGTGTCAGCAGCACGAGACAGGGCCACAATGAGCAGTTCTTC. Translation gives CVSSTRQGHNEQFF.

About this clonotype itself: It is likely a read error, because the conserved phenylalanine at the end of the CDR3 is missing. The V and J genes are TRBV11-3 and TRBJ2-3; 11 bases match TRBD2. The CDR3 sequence is 19 residues long. The germline V gene has CDR1 SGHNT and CDR2 YENEEA. The CDR3 region is CASSLDPTGLAGLTDTQYY. CDR3 DNA sequence: TGTGCCAGTAGCTTAGACCCCACAGGACTAGCGGGCCTCACAGATACGCAGTATTAT.

This clonotype is labeled as medium-sized. The chain joins TRBV12-3 or TRBV12-4 to TRBJ2-2; weak D call: TRBD1 (5 bases). CDR3 size: 12 residues. V was pared by 6 bases and J by 8 bases, with 10 bases between. CDR3 protein: CASSPQGGELFF. The DNA for the CDR3 is TGTGCCAGCAGCCCCCAGGGAGGGGAGCTGTTTTTT.

As to this clonotype: As the CDR3 is not closed by the conserved phenylalanine or tryptophan, this likely results from a read error. The chain couples TRBV6-5 to TRBJ2-7; no clear D gene. CDR1 and CDR2 (germline): MNHEY, SVGAGI. The CDR3 is 12 amino acids. The CDR3 loop reads CASGHFSYEQYL. The CDR3 DNA sequence: TGTGCCAGTGGGCACTTCTCCTATGAGCAGTACTTA.

About this clonotype itself: Lacking the conserved final phenylalanine or tryptophan, this CDR3 likely reflects a read error. No DNA is shown, since the ends of the CDR3 on it are uncertain; the CDR3 is the one TCRdb lists. CDR3 in amino acids: CASSERVSNGHSV. V is TRBV6-1 and J is TRBJ1-2. Per the germline V gene, CDR1 is MNHNS and CDR2 is SASEGT. The CDR3 is 13 residues long, counting both termini.

This clonotype came up once. One end of the junction does not line up with germline, which may come from a read error. The chain has TRBV6-2 or TRBV6-3 and TRBJ2-7, with D unclear. This CDR3 region has 12 residues. CDR1 MNHEY and CDR2 SVGEGT come from the germline V gene. CDR3: CASSTSSCEQYF. CDR3 nucleotide sequence: TGTGCCAGCAGTACAAGTTCCTGCGAGCAGTACTTC.

This clonotype occurred once. Because the CDR3 is missing its conserved closing phenylalanine or tryptophan, this is likely a read error. The chain has TRBV11-2 and TRBJ2-7; a weak D match, TRBD2 (6 bases). V was clipped by 7 bases and J by 8 bases, with 18 bases between them. Germline V CDR1 and CDR2: SGHAT, FQNNGV. This CDR3 is built from 13 residues. The CDR3 DNA follows: TGTGCCAGCACCTTCGGAGGGGCTAGCAAGCAGTACCTC. It specifies CASTFGGASKQYL.

Notes on this clonotype: Sequence at one end of the junction differs from germline and may be a read error. This CDR3 is CVSNPSGSGTDTQYF. The CDR3 DNA reads TGTGTCAGCAACCCTAGCGGGTCTGGCACGGATACGCAGTATTTT. The gene calls are TRBV6-5 and TRBJ2-3, with 8 bases lining up with TRBD2. This CDR3 is 15 amino acids long. CDR1 and CDR2 from the germline V gene are MNHEY and SVGAGI.

A word on this clonotype: A read error may account for a junction end that differs from germline. V gene TRBV29-1 combines with J gene TRBJ2-2, with D possibly being TRBD2 (6 bases). There are 14 residues in the CDR3. Germline values: CDR1 SQVTM, CDR2 ANQGSEA. This CDR3 reads CSVPHSGGTGELVF. Here the CDR3 DNA reads TGCAGCGTTCCACATAGCGGAGGGACCGGGGAGCTGGTTTTT.

In this sample, this clonotype turned up once. A much larger clonotype is one base distant, so this may be a read error. The chain joins TRBV5-1 to TRBJ2-2; D tentatively fits TRBD1 or TRBD2 (6 bases each). In germline, CDR1 is SGHRS, CDR2 YFSETQ. The CDR3 sequence is 14 residues long. CDR3 amino acids: CPSKRGEDTGELFF. In DNA, the CDR3 is TGCCCCAGTAAAAGGGGGGAGGACACCGGGGAGCTGTTTTTT.

This clonotype was seen only a few times. This sequence may be a read error, since a much larger clone differs from it by one base. Since the CDR3 does not end with the conserved phenylalanine or tryptophan, this likely comes from a read error. This chain joins TRBV6-2 or TRBV6-3 and TRBJ2-7; 7 nucleotides align to TRBD2. There are 13 residues in the CDR3. Looked up from germline, CDR1 is MNHEY and CDR2 is SVGEGT. V trimming: 8 bases; J trimming: 3 bases; junction bases outside the gene matches: 7. The CDR3 nucleotides are TGTGCCAGCTTGTGGCGGGAGCACTACGAGCAGTACTCC. Translated: CASLWREHYEQYS.

In regard to this clonotype: The germline gene is not matched at one end of the junction; a read error may be the cause. The J gene is TRBJ2-6, the V gene TRBV14, with D perhaps assigned TRBD1 or TRBD2 (6 bases each). This CDR3 is built from 17 residues. The germline V gene encodes CDR1 SGHDN and CDR2 FVKESK. CDR3 protein: CASSLRGDSSGADVLTF. The CDR3 coding sequence is TGTGCCAGCAGCCTAAGGGGGGATAGCTCTGGGGCCGACGTCCTGACTTTC.

Comments on this clonotype: At one end, the junction sequence differs from germline, possibly due to a read error. The gene calls are TRBV4-2 and TRBJ2-3, with TRBD2 as a possible D gene (6 bases). The V gene's germline CDR1 is LGHNA and CDR2 YNFKEQ. CDR3 length: 18 residues. The CDR3 DNA reads as TGCGCCAGCAGCCAGGTGGCGCTTCTACCGGGAGCGACAGATACGCAGTATTTT. This sequence encodes CASSQVALLPGATDTQYF.

Notes on this clonotype: A much larger clone is a single base away; this may be a read error. The chain has TRBV7-2 and TRBJ1-1, with a tentative D call TRBD1 (5 bases). Germline-derived CDR1 and CDR2 are SGHTA and FQGNSA. The CDR3 has 14 amino acids. DNA for the CDR3: TGTGCCAGCAGCCTCCGATGGGGGGATGCTGAAGGTTTCTTT. Its translation is CASSLRWGDAEGFF.

Many counts were recorded for this clonotype. In nucleotides, the CDR3 is TGTGCCAGCAGCCAACGACTAGCGGGCGATAACAATGAGCAGTTCTTC. It is translated as CASSQRLAGDNNEQFF. The V gene is TRBV7-8, the J gene TRBJ2-1, with 10 bases lining up with TRBD2. CDR3 length: 16 residues. The germline V gene has CDR1 SGHVS and CDR2 FQNEAQ. With V trimmed by 5 bases and J by 5 bases, 9 bases remained unmatched.

This clonotype was seen only a few times. This may come from a read error, since a much larger clone is one base off. The rearrangement joins TRBV30 to TRBJ2-7; D possibly corresponds to TRBD2 (5 bases). CDR1 GTSNPN and CDR2 SVGIG come from the germline V gene (reference sequence). CDR3 length: 10 amino acids. The V end lost 5 bases, the J end lost 7 bases, and 9 bases lay between the germline ends. Here the CDR3 DNA reads TGTGCCTGGGGGAGTCTTGAGCAGTACTTC. Translation gives CAWGSLEQYF.

Comment on this clonotype: Relative to the germline gene, one junction end is altered; a read error may explain this. The V call is TRBV12-3 or TRBV12-4, the J call TRBJ1-6; D possibly corresponds to TRBD1 (6 bases). This CDR3 has 14 residues. CDR3 in amino acids: CTSSFDRSNSPLHF. The CDR3 coding sequence is TGTACCAGCAGTTTTGACAGGTCGAACTCACCCCTCCACTTT.

As to this clonotype: At one of its ends the junction is not consistent with the germline gene, which may arise from a read error. The rearrangement joins TRBV10-3 to TRBJ2-3; TRBD2 agrees at 10 bases. Per the germline V gene, CDR1 is ENHRY and CDR2 is SYGVKD. The CDR3 extends over 16 amino acids. CDR3 coding DNA: TGTGTCATCAGGCATACTAGCGGGGCTAGCACAGAAACGCAGTATTTT. As protein: CVIRHTSGASTETQYF.

The chain links TRBV6-2 or TRBV6-3 to TRBJ2-5; D is ambiguous. Trimming shortened V by 5 bases and J by 5 bases, and 6 bases separated the two germline ends. The CDR3 runs to 11 residues. Germline CDR1 MNHEY, CDR2 SVGEGT. In DNA form, the CDR3 reads TGTGCCAGCAGTCTACGTGAGACCCAGTACTTC. Amino acids: CASSLRETQYF.